This T cell receptor beta chain derives from a study of blood T cells in healthy people across ages. Through a sample-barcoded 5' primer and a J-beta primer mix, a second PCR was run for 7 to 11 cycles. MiXCR was run by TCRdb on the 5' RACE reads, yielding one entry per CDR3 protein. The data hold about 1.8 million distinct CDR3 sequences, with around 48% observed a single time. All donors came from Russia, were Caucasian and healthy, and spanned ages roughly 6 to 100. Every donor provided roughly 9.1 milliliters of peripheral blood. This CDR3 has 16 amino acids. Germline V gives CDR1 SGHVS, CDR2 FQNEAQ. V lost 1 base and J 7 bases, leaving 19 bases between the germline ends.

This rearrangement joins TRBV7-8 to TRBJ1-2, with D possibly being TRBD1 (5 bases). The receptor was isolated from a woman in her thirties or forties in good health. The sample consisted of blood. CDR3: CASSLESNSQGGGYTF. CDR3 nucleotides: TGTGCCAGCAGCTTAGAATCTAACTCTCAGGGAGGTGGCTACACCTTC.